This T cell receptor beta chain originates from a study of T cell responses to AZD1222 COVID-19 vaccine. Study-wide results and caveats: Only a handful of AZD1222 recipients, roughly 6 in all, had baseline seropositivity. Following two doses of AZD1222, Spike-specific TCR breadth and depth rose.

The protocol was immunoSEQ multiplex PCR, while the TCRdb copy is restricted to in-frame clones and leaves out a portion. The table lists about 200,000 clones, about 93% of them singletons, with approximately 1% in the top ten. This CDR3 comprises 14 residues. Looked up from germline, CDR1 is LNHDA and CDR2 is SQIVND (reference sequence). V shed 7 bases and J shed 1 base, with 13 bases lying between them. Points on this clone: Its antigen remains unknown.

The material sequenced was peripheral blood, taken 28 days after the second AZD1222 dose. The chain couples TRBV19 to TRBJ1-1, with D hard to call. The clonotype was recovered from an adult who received the AZD1222 COVID-19 vaccine. CDR3: CASKTPAANTEAFF. CDR3 in DNA: TGTGCCAGTAAGACCCCCGCGGCGAACACTGAAGCTTTCTTT. Full variable domain (rest looked up from reference TRBV19 and TRBJ1-1): DGGITQSPKYLFRKEGQNVTLSCEQNLNHDAMYWYRQDPGQGLRLIYYSQIVNDFQKGDIAEGYSVSREKKESFPLTVTSAQKNPTAFYLCASKTPAANTEAFFGQGTRLTVV.